These 20 T cell receptor beta chains were all obtained from the same sample, sequenced in a study of blood T cells in healthy people across ages. A J-beta primer mix and a sample-barcoded 5' primer were used in a second PCR of about 6 to 12 cycles. Each CDR3 protein is one row after TCRdb ran MiXCR on the 5' RACE reads. The table includes about 2 million distinct CDR3 sequences, 49% detected once. Sequencing was performed on blood. Receptors were obtained from a woman between 35 and 50 years old in good health.

V gene TRBV15 combines with J gene TRBJ1-5; tentatively, D is TRBD1 (6 bases). The CDR3 extends over 17 amino acids. Trimming took 0 bases from V and 2 from J, leaving 14 bases between them. The germline gives CDR1 LNHNV, CDR2 YYDKDF (reference sequence). The CDR3 DNA reads TGTGCCACCAGCAGAGAGGTCCGGGGGGGCGGCAATCAGCCCCAGCATTTT. Encoded protein: CATSREVRGGGNQPQHF.

This clonotype has just a few counts. This chain connects TRBV5-1 to TRBJ2-1; D gene unclear. The V end was cut by 0 bases, the J end by 12 bases, with 10 bases between. Germline V gives CDR1 SGHRS, CDR2 YFSETQ. This CDR3 is built from 12 residues. CDR3 DNA: TGCGCCAGCAGCTTGGCCGGTTGGCGGCAGTTCTTC. As protein: CASSLAGWRQFF.

This clonotype was seen a few times. This chain links TRBV7-9 with TRBJ1-5, with D tentatively TRBD1 (5 bases). The germline V and J ends were trimmed by 7 bases and 3 bases, with 13 bases remaining between them. The CDR3 totals 14 residues. Germline CDR1 and CDR2: SEHNR and FQNEAQ (reference sequence). CDR3 in DNA: TGTGCCAGCACTACGGGGGGGGACAATCAGCCCCAGCATTTT. Translated, it gives CASTTGGDNQPQHF.

V is TRBV29-1 and J is TRBJ2-1; possible D gene TRBD1, 7 bases. Germline loops: CDR1 SQVTM, CDR2 ANQGSEA. The CDR3 loop spans 15 amino acids. With 3 bases removed from V and 5 bases from J, the gap between germline ends came to 17 bases. The CDR3 region is CSVDKVQGGNNEQFF. The CDR3 DNA reads as TGCAGCGTTGATAAAGTCCAGGGGGGAAACAATGAGCAGTTCTTC.

This chain links TRBV24-1 with TRBJ2-6, with 8 bases identical to TRBD1. In germline, CDR1 is KGHDR, CDR2 SFDVKD. V shed 6 bases and J 0 bases; nucleotides not matched to a gene: 9. The CDR3 has 18 amino acids. For the CDR3, the DNA is TGTGCCACCAGTTCCGGGACAGGAGATAACTCTGGGGCCAACGTCCTGACTTTC. Protein: CATSSGTGDNSGANVLTF.

The rearrangement links TRBV7-2 to TRBJ1-1, with D uncertain. CDR1 and CDR2 from the germline V gene are SGHTA and FQGNSA. The CDR3 spans 14 residues. V was cut by 1 base and J by 3 bases, with 9 bases left in between. CDR3 bases: TGTGCCAGCAGCTTAGGTAAAGCCCACACTGAAGCTTTCTTT. It codes for CASSLGKAHTEAFF.

The chain employs TRBV7-2 and TRBJ2-1; 13 bases map to TRBD2. V gave up 5 bases and J gave up 9 bases; unmatched junction bases: 16. Looked up from germline, CDR1 is SGHTA and CDR2 is FQGNSA. The CDR3 spans 18 residues. The CDR3 DNA sequence: TGTGCCAGCAGCCCCCGACTAGCGGGAGGCGGGGAAAGAAGTGAGCAGTTCTTC. This sequence encodes CASSPRLAGGGERSEQFF.

The J gene is TRBJ1-4, the V gene TRBV18; D is unresolved. CDR3 length: 15 residues. Trimming pared 4 bases from V and 4 bases from J, leaving 13 bases between. Germline V CDR1 and CDR2: KGHSH, LQKENI. The CDR3: CASSLPAESNEKLFF. CDR3 bases: TGTGCCAGCTCACTCCCGGCAGAAAGTAATGAAAAACTGTTTTTT.

This chain links TRBV29-1 with TRBJ2-7, with 7 nucleotides matching TRBD1. Losses at the gene ends were 7 bases for V and 7 bases for J; bases not matched to a gene: 13. Germline CDR1 reads SQVTM; CDR2 reads ANQGSEA. CDR3 length: 13 residues. CDR3 DNA sequence: TGCAGCGCCCTGGACAGGAGTGTGAGAGAGCAGTACTTC. As protein: CSALDRSVREQYF.

This clonotype was found once. This likely comes from a read error, as the CDR3 has no conserved phenylalanine or tryptophan at its end. This chain uses TRBV7-2 with TRBJ2-1, with a possible D match to TRBD2 (5 bases). The germline V gene has CDR1 SGHTA and CDR2 FQGNSA. Between the trimmed V and J ends, which lost 5 bases and 2 bases, there was a span of 13 bases. This CDR3 comprises 15 residues. The chain's CDR3 is CASSLQTGTYNEQFL. Here the CDR3 DNA reads TGTGCCAGCAGCCTCCAAACCGGGACCTACAATGAGCAGTTCTTA.

V usage is TRBV3-1 and J usage is TRBJ2-2; D not resolved. CDR1 and CDR2 from the germline V gene are LGHDT and YNNKEL (reference sequence). The V end lost 0 bases, the J end lost 5 bases, and 7 bases lay between the germline ends. This CDR3 contains 14 residues. The CDR3 reads CASSQDLITGELFF. CDR3 coding DNA: TGTGCCAGCAGCCAAGATTTGATTACCGGGGAGCTGTTTTTT.

The chain couples TRBV5-1 to TRBJ2-4, with 14 bases identical to TRBD2. The DNA end is a closer match to TRBJ2-5, so the J assignment may be wrong. The CDR3 length is 16 residues. Per germline, CDR1 SGHRS and CDR2 YFSETQ. The CDR3 reads CASSRGTSGSGETQYF. The CDR3 DNA reads TGCGCCAGCAGCCGTGGGACTAGCGGGAGTGGAGAGACCCAGTACTTC.

The chain employs TRBV24-1 and TRBJ2-1; tentative D call: TRBD1 (5 bases). The V and J ends lost 4 bases and 10 bases respectively, with 7 bases between them. Germline lookup yields CDR1 KGHDR and CDR2 SFDVKD. The CDR3 spans 11 residues. The CDR3 sequence: CATSEKGEQFF. Written as DNA, the CDR3 is TGTGCCACCAGTGAGAAGGGGGAGCAGTTCTTC.

The chain employs TRBV4-2 and TRBJ1-2; D may be TRBD1 (5 bases). Germline CDR1 LGHNA, CDR2 YNFKEQ. The CDR3 is made up of 15 amino acids. V was cut by 0 bases and J by 6 bases, with 14 bases left in between. This CDR3 reads CASSQDVQGTHGYTF. DNA for the CDR3: TGTGCCAGCAGCCAAGATGTTCAAGGGACCCATGGCTACACCTTC.

There are a few counts of this clonotype. V usage is TRBV27 and J usage is TRBJ2-7, with D possibly being TRBD1 (6 bases). The CDR3 is made up of 14 amino acids. Trimming shortened V by 0 bases and J by 2 bases, and 8 bases separated the two germline ends. Germline CDR1 and CDR2: MNHEY and SMNVEV (reference sequence). The CDR3 nucleotides read TGTGCCAGCAGTTTATCGGCAGGGGCCTACGAGCAGTACTTC. This codes for CASSLSAGAYEQYF.

A few counts support this clonotype. The V gene is TRBV5-5, the J gene TRBJ2-5, with D possibly matching TRBD2 (6 bases). This CDR3 has 16 amino acids. V dropped 2 bases and J dropped 1 base, with 15 bases sitting between them. Looked up from germline, CDR1 is SGHKS and CDR2 is YYEKEE (reference sequence). The CDR3 region is CASSFPGMGGQETQYF. CDR3 coding DNA: TGTGCCAGCAGCTTTCCCGGGATGGGGGGCCAAGAGACCCAGTACTTC.

Only a few counts were recorded for this clonotype. The V call is TRBV5-1, the J call TRBJ2-1; 12 bases match TRBD2. Germline V gene lookup returns CDR1 SGHRS and CDR2 YFSETQ. Germline trimming cut 2 bases from V and 4 bases from J; bases unmatched to any gene: 7. The CDR3 spans 17 residues. This CDR3 reads CASSLRRTSGDYNEQFF. CDR3 nucleotide sequence: TGCGCCAGCAGCTTACGTCGGACTAGCGGGGATTACAATGAGCAGTTCTTC.

This clonotype occurred many times. This sequence joins TRBV4-3 and TRBJ2-7; the D is unclear. V lost 0 bases and J lost 4, with 7 bases in between. The CDR3 length is 13 residues. CDR1 is LGHNA, CDR2 YSLEER, per germline. This CDR3 is CASSQDIRYEQYF. In DNA form, the CDR3 reads TGCGCCAGCAGCCAAGATATAAGGTACGAGCAGTACTTC.

The chain is built from TRBV27 and TRBJ1-5; no definite D call. The germline V gene encodes CDR1 MNHEY and CDR2 SMNVEV (reference sequence). The CDR3 covers 15 residues. The V and J ends lost 1 base and 0 bases respectively, with 7 bases between them. The CDR3 sequence is CASSLFGSSNQPQHF. CDR3 bases: TGTGCCAGCAGTTTATTCGGGTCTAGCAATCAGCCCCAGCATTTT.

This clonotype was detected a few times. The chain has TRBV5-1 and TRBJ2-1, with 10 bases matching TRBD1. The CDR3 extends over 18 amino acids. Germline V gives CDR1 SGHRS, CDR2 YFSETQ. Trimming removed 3 bases from V and 7 bases from J; junction bases left unmatched: 16. The CDR3 sequence: CASSSYATGTGAINEQFF. CDR3 in DNA: TGCGCCAGCAGCTCATACGCTACCGGGACAGGGGCGATAAATGAGCAGTTCTTC.